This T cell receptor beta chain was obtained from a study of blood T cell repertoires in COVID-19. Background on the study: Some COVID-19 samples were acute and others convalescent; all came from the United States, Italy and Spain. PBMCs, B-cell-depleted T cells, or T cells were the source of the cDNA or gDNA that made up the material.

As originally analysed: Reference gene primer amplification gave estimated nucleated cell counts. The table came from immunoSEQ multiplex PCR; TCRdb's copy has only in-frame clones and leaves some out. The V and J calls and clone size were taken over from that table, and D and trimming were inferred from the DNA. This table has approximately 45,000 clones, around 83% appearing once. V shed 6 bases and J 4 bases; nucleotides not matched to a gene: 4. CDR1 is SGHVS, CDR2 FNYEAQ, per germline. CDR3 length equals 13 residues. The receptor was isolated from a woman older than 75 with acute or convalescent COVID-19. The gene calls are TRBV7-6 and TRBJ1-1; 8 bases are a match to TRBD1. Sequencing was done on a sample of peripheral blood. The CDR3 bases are TGTGCCAGCAGACCCACAGGGGGCACTGAAGCTTTCTTT. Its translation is CASRPTGGTEAFF. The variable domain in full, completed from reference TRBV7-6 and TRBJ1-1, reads GAGVSQSPRYKVTKRGQDVALRCDPISGHVSLYWYRQALGQGPEFLTYFNYEAQQDKSGLPNDRFSAERPEGSISTLTIQRTEQRDSAMYRCASRPTGGTEAFFGQGTRLTVV.